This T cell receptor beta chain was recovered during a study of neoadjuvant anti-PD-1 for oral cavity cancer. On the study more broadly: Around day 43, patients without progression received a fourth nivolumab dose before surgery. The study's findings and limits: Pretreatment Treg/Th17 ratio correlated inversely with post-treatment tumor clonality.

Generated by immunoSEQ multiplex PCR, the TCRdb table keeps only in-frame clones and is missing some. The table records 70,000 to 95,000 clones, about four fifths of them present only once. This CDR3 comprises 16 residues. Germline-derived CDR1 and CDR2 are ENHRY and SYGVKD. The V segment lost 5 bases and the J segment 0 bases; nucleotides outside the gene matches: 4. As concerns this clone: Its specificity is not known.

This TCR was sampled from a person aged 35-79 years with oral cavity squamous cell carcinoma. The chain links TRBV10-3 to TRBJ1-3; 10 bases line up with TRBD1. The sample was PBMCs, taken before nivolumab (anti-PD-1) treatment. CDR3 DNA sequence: TGTGCCATCAGTCGGGACAGGGGAACCTCTGGAAACACCATATATTTT. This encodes CAISRDRGTSGNTIYF.